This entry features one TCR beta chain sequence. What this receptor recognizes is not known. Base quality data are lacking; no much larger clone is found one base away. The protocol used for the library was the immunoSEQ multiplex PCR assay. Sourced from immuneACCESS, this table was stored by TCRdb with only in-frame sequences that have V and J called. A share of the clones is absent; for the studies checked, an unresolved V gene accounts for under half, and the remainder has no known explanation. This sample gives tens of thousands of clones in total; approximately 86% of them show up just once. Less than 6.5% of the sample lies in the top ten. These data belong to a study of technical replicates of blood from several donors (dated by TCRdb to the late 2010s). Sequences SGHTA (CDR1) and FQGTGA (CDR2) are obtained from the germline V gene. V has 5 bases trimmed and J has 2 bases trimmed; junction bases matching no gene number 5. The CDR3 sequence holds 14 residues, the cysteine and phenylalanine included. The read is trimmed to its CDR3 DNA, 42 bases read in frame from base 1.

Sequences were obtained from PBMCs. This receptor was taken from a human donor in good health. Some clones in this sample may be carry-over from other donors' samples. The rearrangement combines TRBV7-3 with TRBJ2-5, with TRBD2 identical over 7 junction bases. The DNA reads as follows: TGTGCCAGCAGCCAAGGCGGGGGTCAAGAGACCCAGTACTTC. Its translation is CASSQGGGQETQYF.